This TCR beta chain was sequenced for a study of blood T cell repertoires in COVID-19. Study as a whole: PBMCs, B-cell-depleted T cells, or T cells provided the cDNA or gDNA that made up the material.

The CDR3 is made up of 15 amino acids. Germline V gene sequence: CDR1 LNHDA, CDR2 SQIVND (reference sequence). V was pared by 3 bases and J by 2 bases, with 5 bases of the junction left unmatched. Profiling relied on immunoSEQ multiplex PCR, and the TCRdb table lists in-frame clones only, not all of them. The sample shows more than 200,000 clones, about nine tenths of them seen only once. The chain uses TRBV19 and TRBJ2-3, with 7 positions matching TRBD2. Sample: peripheral blood. The source of this sequence is a middle-aged man with acute or convalescent COVID-19. The CDR3 loop is CASSMASGPTDTQYF. In nucleotides, the CDR3 is TGTGCCAGTAGTATGGCTAGCGGCCCCACAGATACGCAGTATTTT.